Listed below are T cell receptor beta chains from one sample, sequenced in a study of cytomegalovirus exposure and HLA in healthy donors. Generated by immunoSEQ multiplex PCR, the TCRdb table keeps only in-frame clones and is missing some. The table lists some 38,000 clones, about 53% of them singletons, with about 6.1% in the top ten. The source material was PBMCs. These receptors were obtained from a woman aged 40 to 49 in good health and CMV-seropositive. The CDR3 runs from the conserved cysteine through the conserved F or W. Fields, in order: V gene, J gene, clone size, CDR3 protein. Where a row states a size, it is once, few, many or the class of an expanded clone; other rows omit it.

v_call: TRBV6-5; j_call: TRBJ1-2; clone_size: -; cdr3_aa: CASSEQGPELGYTF
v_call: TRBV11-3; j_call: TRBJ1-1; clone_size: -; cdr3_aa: CASSLTPGTEAFF
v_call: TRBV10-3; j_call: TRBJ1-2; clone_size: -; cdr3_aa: CAISPQGPDYGYTF
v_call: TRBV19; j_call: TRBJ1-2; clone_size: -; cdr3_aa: CASSRQFNYGYTF
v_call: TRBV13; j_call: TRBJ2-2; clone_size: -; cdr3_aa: CASAWTGPQTGELFF
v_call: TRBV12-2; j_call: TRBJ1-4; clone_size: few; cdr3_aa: CASRSRQGDEKLFF
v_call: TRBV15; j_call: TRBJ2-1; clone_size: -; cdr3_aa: CATKLSGSDEQFF
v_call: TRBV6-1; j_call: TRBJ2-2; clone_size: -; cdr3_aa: CASSETGGTGELFF
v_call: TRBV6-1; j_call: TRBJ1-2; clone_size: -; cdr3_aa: CASSVGQARYYGYTF
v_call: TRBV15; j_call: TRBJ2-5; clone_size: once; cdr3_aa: CATSRPKGLAGEETQYF
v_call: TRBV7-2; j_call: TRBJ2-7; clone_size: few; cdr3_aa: CASSFGLDPSYEQYF
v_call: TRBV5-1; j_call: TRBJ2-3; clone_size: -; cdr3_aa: CASSLIAGAFTDTQYF
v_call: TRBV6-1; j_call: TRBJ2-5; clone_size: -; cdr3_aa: CASSQDFQETQYF
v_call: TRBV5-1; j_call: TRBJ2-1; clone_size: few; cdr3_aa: CASSQSSGSYNEQFF
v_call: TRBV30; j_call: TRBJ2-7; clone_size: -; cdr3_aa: CAWMGTSGGFDSYEQYF
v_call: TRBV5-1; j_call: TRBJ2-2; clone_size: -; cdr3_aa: CASSVGGTGELFF
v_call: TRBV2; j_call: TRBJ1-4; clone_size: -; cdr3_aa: CASSQINEKLFF
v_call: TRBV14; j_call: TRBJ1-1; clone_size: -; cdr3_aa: CASSPGTGNAFF
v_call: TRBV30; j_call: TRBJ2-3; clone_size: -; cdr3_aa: CAWSVYKRRDSSTDTQYF
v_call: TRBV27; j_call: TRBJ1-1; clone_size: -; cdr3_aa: CASSSQMTVNTEAFF
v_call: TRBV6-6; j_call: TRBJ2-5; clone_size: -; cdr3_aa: CASSPTVDSVGTQYF
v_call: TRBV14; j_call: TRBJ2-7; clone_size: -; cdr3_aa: CASSQAGTGIHEQYF
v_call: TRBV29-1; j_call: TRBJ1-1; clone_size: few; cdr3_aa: CSVVGGRGSTEAFF
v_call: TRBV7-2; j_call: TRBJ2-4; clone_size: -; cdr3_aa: CASSPGLAGGDIQYF
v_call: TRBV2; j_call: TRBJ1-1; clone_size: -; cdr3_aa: CASREGVEAFF
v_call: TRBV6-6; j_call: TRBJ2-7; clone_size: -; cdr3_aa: CASSRTSDEQYF
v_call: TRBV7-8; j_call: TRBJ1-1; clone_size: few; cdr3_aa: CASSLAEGPEAFF
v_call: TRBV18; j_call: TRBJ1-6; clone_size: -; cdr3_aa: CASSPRTDNSPLHF
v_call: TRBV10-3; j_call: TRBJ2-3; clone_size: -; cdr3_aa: CAISVTGGPTDTQYF
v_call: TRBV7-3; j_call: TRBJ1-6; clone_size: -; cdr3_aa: CASSLGQGAIPYNSPLHF
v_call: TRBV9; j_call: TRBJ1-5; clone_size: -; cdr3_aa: CASSPTIGNQPQHF
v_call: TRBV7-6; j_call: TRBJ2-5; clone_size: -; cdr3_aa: CASSLALAGIQYF
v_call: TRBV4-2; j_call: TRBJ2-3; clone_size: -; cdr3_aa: CASSQDTSTDTQYF
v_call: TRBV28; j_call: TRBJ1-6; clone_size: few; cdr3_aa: CASSLIQGSYSPLHF
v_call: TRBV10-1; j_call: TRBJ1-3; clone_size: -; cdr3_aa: CASSPGATGNTIYF
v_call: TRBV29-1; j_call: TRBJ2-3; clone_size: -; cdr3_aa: CSASGGPSTDTQYF
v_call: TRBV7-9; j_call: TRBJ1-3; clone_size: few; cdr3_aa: CASSLGGGGNTIYF
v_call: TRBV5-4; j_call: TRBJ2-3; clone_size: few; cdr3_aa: CASSTGKGTDTQYF
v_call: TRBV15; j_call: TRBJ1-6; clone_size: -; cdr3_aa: CASRGGSYNSPLHF
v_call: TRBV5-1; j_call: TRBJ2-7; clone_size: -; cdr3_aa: CASSPPGDEQYF
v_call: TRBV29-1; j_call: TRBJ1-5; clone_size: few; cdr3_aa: CSVSPGWPQHF
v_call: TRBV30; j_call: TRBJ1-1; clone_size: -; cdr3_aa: CAWSVRGTGSTGEAFF
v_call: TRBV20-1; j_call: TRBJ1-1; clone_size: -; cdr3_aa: CSPYTGTEAFF
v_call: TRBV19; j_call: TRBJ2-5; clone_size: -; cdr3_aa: CASSITRKETQYF
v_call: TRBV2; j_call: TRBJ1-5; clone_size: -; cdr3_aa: CASSVGTCQPQHF
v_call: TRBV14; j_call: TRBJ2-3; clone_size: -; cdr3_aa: CASSLFPGLATDTQYF
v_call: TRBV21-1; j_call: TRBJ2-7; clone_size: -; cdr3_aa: CASSKATPQIAQYF
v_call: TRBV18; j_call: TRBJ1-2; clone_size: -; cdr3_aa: CASSPVGSISNYGYTF
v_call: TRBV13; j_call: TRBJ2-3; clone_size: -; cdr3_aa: CASSLGPPVATDTQYF
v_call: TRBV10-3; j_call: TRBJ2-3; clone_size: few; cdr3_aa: CAIRAGTSPTDTQYF